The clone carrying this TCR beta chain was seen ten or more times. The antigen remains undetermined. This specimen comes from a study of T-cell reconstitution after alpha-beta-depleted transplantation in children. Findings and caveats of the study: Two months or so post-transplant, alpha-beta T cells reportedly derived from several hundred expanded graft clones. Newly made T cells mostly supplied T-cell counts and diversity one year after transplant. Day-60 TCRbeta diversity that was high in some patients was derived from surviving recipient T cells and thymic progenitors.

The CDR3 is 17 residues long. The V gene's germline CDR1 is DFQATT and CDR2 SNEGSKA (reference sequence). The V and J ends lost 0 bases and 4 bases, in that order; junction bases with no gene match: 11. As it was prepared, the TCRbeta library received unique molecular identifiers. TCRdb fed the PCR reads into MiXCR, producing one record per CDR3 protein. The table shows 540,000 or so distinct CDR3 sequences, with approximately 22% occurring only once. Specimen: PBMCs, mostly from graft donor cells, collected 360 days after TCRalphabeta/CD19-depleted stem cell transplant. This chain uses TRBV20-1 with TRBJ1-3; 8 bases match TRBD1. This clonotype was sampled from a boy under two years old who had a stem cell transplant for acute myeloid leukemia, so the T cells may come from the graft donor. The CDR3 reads CSARDRLTRDRGNTIYF. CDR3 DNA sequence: TGCAGTGCTAGAGATCGCCTTACCAGGGACAGGGGAAACACCATATATTTT.